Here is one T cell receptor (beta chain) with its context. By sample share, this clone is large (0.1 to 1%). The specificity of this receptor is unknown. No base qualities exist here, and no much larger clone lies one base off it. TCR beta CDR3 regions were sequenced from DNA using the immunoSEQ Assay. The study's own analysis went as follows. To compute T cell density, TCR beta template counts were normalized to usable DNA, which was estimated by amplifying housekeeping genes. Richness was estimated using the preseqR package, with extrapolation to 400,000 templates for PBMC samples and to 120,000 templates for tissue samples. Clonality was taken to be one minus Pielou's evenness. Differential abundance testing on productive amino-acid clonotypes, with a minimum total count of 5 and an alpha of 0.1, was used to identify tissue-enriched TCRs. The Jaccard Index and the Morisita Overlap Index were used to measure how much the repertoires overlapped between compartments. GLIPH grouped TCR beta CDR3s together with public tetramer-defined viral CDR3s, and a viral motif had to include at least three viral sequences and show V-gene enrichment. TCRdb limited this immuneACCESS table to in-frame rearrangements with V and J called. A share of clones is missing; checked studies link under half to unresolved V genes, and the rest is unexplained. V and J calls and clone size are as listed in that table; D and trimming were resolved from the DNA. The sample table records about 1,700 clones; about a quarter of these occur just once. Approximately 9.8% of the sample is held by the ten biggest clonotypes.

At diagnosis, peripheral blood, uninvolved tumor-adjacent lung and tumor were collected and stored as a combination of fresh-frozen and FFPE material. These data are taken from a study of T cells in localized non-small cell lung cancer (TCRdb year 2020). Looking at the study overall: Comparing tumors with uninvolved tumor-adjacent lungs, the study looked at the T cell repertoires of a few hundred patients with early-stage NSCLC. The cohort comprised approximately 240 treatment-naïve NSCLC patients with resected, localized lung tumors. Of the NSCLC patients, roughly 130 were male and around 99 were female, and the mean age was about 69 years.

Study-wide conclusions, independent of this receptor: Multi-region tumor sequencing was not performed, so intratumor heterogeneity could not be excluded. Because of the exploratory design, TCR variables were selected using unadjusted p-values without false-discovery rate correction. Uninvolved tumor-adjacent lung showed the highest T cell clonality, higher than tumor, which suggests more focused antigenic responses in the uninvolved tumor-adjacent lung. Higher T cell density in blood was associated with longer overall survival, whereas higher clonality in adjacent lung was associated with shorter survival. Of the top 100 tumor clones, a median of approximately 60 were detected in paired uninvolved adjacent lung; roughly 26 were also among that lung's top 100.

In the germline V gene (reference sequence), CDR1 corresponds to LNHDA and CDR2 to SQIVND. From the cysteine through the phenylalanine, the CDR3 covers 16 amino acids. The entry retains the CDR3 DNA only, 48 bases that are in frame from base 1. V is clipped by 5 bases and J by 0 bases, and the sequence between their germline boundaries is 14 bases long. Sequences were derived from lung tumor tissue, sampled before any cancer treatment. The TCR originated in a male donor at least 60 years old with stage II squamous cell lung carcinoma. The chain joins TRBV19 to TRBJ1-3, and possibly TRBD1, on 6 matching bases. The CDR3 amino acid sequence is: CASSPDRLISGNTIYF. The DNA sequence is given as TGTGCCAGTAGTCCCGACAGGCTGATCTCTGGAAACACCATATATTTT.